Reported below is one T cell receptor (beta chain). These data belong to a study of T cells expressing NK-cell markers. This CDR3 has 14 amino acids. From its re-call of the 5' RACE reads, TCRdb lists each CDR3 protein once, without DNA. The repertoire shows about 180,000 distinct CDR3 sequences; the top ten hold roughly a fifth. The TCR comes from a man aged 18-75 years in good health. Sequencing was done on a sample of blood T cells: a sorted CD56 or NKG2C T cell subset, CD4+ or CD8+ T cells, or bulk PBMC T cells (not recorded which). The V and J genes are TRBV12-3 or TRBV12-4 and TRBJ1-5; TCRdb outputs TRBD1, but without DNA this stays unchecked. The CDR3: CASTSGAPNQPQHF.